What follows is one T cell receptor beta chain and its context. Germline CDR1 is SGHRS and CDR2 is YFSETQ. The ends were cut back, 0 bases at V and 0 bases at J, with 6 bases in the middle. The CDR3 is made up of 15 amino acids. Per the authors' pipeline: Reference gene primer amplification in the assay estimated nucleated cell counts. TCRdb's table, derived via immunoSEQ multiplex PCR, lists solely in-frame clones and lacks some. V, J and clone size are those of that table, while D and trimming were read from the DNA. The repertoire has about 160,000 clones, approximately 81% of them found once; the top ten carry 3% to 3.5%. The sample belongs to a study of blood T cell repertoires in COVID-19. Overall study: COVID-19 samples from acute and convalescent phases originated in the United States, Italy and Spain. Nucleic acid was either cDNA or gDNA, and it came from T cells, B-cell-depleted T cells, or PBMCs.

This chain joins TRBV5-1 and TRBJ1-4; D remains unclear. The receptor's source is a human donor with acute or convalescent COVID-19. The donor label of this sample is uncertain. The sequenced sample consisted of peripheral blood. The CDR3 DNA sequence: TGCGCCAGCAGCTTGGCTCAGTCAACTAATGAAAAACTGTTTTTT. Translating it yields CASSLAQSTNEKLFF.